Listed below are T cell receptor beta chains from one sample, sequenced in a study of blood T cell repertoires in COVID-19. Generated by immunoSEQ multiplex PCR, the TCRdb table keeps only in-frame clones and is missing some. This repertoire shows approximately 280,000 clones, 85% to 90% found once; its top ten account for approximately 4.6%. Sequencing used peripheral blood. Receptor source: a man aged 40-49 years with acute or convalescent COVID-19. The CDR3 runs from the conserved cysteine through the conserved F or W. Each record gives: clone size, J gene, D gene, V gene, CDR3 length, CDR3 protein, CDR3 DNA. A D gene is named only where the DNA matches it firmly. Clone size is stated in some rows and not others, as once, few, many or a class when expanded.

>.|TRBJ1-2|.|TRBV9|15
CASSVNPRRRGGYTF
TGTGCCAGCAGCGTCAACCCCAGGAGGAGAGGGGGCTACACCTTC
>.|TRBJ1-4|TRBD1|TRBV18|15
CASSPPGQGREKLFF
TGTGCCAGCTCACCTCCGGGACAGGGACGTGAAAAACTGTTTTTT
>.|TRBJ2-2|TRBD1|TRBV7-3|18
CASSLRPMTGGFPGELFF
TGTGCCAGCAGCCTAAGACCCATGACAGGGGGTTTCCCCGGGGAGCTGTTTTTT
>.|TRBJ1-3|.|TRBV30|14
CAWSQTYTGNTIYF
TGTGCCTGGAGTCAGACTTATACTGGAAACACCATATATTTT
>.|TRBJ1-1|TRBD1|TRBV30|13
CAWAQGMNTEAFF
TGTGCCTGGGCACAGGGGATGAACACTGAAGCTTTCTTT
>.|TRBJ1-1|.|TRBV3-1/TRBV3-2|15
CASSPWDIPGAEAFF
TGTGCCAGCAGCCCCTGGGACATTCCCGGAGCTGAAGCTTTCTTT
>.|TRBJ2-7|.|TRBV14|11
CASSQGGEQYF
TGTGCCAGCAGCCAAGGAGGCGAGCAGTACTTC
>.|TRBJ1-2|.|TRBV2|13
CASSPLAKYGYTF
TGTGCCAGCAGTCCACTTGCTAAGTATGGCTACACCTTC
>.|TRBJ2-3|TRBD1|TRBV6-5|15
CASSYSRDRGDTQYF
TGTGCCAGCAGTTACTCCCGGGACAGGGGAGATACGCAGTATTTT
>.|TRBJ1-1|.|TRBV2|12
CASSLDSFEAFF
TGTGCCAGCAGTCTGGACAGCTTTGAAGCTTTCTTT
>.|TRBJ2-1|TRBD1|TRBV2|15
CASRGQSSSYNEQFF
TGTGCCAGCAGGGGACAGTCCAGCTCCTACAATGAGCAGTTCTTC
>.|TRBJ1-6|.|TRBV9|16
CASSVAGSSYNSPLHF
TGTGCCAGCAGCGTAGCCGGGAGCTCCTATAATTCACCCCTCCACTTT
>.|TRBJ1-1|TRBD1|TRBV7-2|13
CASSLGQALEAFF
TGTGCCAGCAGCCTGGGACAGGCGCTTGAAGCTTTCTTT
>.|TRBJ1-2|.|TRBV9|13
CASSVIINYGYTF
TGTGCCAGCAGCGTAATCATTAACTATGGCTACACCTTC
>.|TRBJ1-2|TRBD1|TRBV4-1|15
CASSQERGQGYGYTF
TGCGCCAGCAGCCAAGAAAGGGGACAGGGATATGGCTACACCTTC
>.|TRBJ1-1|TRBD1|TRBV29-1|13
CSVRQGLNTEAFF
TGCAGCGTCCGACAGGGTTTGAACACTGAAGCTTTCTTT
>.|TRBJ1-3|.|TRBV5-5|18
CASSFVPRQAISGNTIYF
TGTGCCAGCAGCTTTGTCCCCCGACAGGCAATCTCTGGAAACACCATATATTTT
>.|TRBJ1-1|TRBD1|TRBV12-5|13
CASGLRDSPEAFF
TGTGCTAGTGGTTTGAGGGACAGCCCTGAAGCTTTCTTT
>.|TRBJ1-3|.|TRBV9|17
CASSVEMIGGSGNTIYF
TGTGCCAGCAGCGTAGAAATGATCGGAGGCTCTGGAAACACCATATATTTT
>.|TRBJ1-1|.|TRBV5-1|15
CASSLAGGENTEAFF
TGCGCCAGCAGCTTGGCCGGGGGGGAGAACACTGAAGCTTTCTTT
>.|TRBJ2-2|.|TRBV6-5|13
CASSPRGVGELFF
TGTGCCAGCAGCCCCAGGGGGGTCGGGGAGCTGTTTTTT
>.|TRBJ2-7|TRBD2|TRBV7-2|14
CASSRTSGVYEQYF
TGTGCCAGCAGCCGGACTAGCGGGGTTTACGAGCAGTACTTC
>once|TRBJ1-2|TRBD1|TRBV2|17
CASSPPGTGSKIYGYTF
TGTGCCAGCAGTCCTCCCGGGACAGGGTCCAAGATCTATGGCTACACCTTC
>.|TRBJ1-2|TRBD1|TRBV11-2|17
CASSLNYGDSLNYGYTF
TGTGCCAGCAGCTTAAACTATGGGGACAGTCTTAATTATGGCTACACCTTC
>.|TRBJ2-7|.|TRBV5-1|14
CASTVMGAGDEQYF
TGCGCCAGCACAGTTATGGGGGCCGGGGACGAGCAGTACTTC
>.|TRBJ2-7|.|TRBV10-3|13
CAISEGSPYEQYF
TGTGCCATCAGTGAAGGGAGCCCTTACGAGCAGTACTTC
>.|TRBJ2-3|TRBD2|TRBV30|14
CAWERGAPGDTQYF
TGTGCCTGGGAGCGGGGGGCCCCCGGGGATACGCAGTATTTT
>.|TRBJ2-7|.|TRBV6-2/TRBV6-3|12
CASSYPSYEQYF
TGTGCCAGCAGTTACCCCTCTTACGAGCAGTACTTC
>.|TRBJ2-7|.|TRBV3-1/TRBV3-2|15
CASSQESRPEYEQYF
TGTGCCAGCAGCCAAGAGAGCCGCCCTGAATACGAGCAGTACTTC
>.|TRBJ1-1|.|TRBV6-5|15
CASSSGDISFSEAFF
TGTGCCAGCAGTAGTGGTGACATTTCCTTTTCGGAAGCTTTCTTT
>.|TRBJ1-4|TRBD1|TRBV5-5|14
CASSFGGGREKLFF
TGTGCCAGCAGCTTCGGAGGGGGCAGAGAAAAACTGTTTTTT
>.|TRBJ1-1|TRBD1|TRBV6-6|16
CASSYDRGQRTTEAFF
TGTGCCAGCAGTTACGACAGGGGGCAAAGGACCACTGAAGCTTTCTTT